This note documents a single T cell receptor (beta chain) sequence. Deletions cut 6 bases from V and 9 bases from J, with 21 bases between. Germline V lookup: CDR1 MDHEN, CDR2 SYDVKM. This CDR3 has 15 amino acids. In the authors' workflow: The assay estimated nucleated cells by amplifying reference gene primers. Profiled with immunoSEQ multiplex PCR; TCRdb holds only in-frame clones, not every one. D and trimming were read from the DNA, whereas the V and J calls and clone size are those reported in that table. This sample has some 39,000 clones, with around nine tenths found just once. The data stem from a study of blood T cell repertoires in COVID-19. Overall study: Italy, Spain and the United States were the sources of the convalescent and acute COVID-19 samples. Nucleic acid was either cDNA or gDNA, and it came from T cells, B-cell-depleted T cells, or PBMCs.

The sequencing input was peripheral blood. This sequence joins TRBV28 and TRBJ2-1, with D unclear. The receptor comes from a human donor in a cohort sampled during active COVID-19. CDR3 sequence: CASREGPGLSVEQFF. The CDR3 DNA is TGTGCCAGCAGAGAAGGCCCAGGTTTGTCCGTTGAGCAGTTCTTC.